The rows below give T cell receptor beta chains drawn from one sample of a study of T cell clusters in autoimmune cytopenias. TCRdb reprocessed the multiplex PCR reads, with one entry per CDR3 protein and no DNA. The table lists thousands of distinct CDR3 sequences, with 4.9% in the top ten. The sample comprised peripheral blood. These receptors all stem from a human donor with an autoimmune cytopenia or autoimmune hepatitis (not recorded which). The CDR3 runs from the conserved cysteine through the conserved F or W. Size tells how often a clone was seen (once, few, many) or the class of an expanded clone, and some rows leave it out.

abundance: medium-sized
j_gene: TRBJ2-1
v_gene: TRBV5-1
CDR3aa: CASSPGASYNEQFF

abundance: medium-sized
j_gene: TRBJ2-3
v_gene: TRBV29-1
CDR3aa: CSVAGTISTDTQYF

abundance: -
j_gene: TRBJ1-1
v_gene: TRBV18
CDR3aa: CASSPGRDTEAFF

abundance: -
j_gene: TRBJ1-2
v_gene: TRBV6-5
CDR3aa: CASSDGTGAKEHGYTF

abundance: medium-sized
j_gene: TRBJ2-5
v_gene: TRBV27
CDR3aa: CASSSRVSETQYF

abundance: -
j_gene: TRBJ2-3
v_gene: TRBV7-4
CDR3aa: CASSTYGKPTDTQYF

abundance: medium-sized
j_gene: TRBJ1-1
v_gene: TRBV29-1
CDR3aa: CSGRDTNTEAFF

abundance: -
j_gene: TRBJ2-1
v_gene: TRBV20-1
CDR3aa: CSATRLAEGNEQFF

abundance: -
j_gene: TRBJ1-4
v_gene: TRBV13
CDR3aa: CASEDRADEKLFF

abundance: medium-sized
j_gene: TRBJ2-1
v_gene: TRBV5-3
CDR3aa: CARSYRGVRKDNEQFF

abundance: medium-sized
j_gene: TRBJ1-2
v_gene: TRBV6-5
CDR3aa: CASSYRVNGAQGGYTF

abundance: large
j_gene: TRBJ2-1
v_gene: TRBV29-1
CDR3aa: CSVEGLFLDEQFF

abundance: -
j_gene: TRBJ1-1
v_gene: TRBV6-2/TRBV6-3
CDR3aa: CASSYQGYTEAFF

abundance: medium-sized
j_gene: TRBJ1-4
v_gene: TRBV6-1
CDR3aa: CASSEGRVTNEKLFF

abundance: medium-sized
j_gene: TRBJ2-2
v_gene: TRBV15
CDR3aa: CATSSTSGATGELFF

abundance: medium-sized
j_gene: TRBJ1-2
v_gene: TRBV27
CDR3aa: CASHPGTGGLELLGYTF

abundance: -
j_gene: TRBJ1-2
v_gene: TRBV12-3/TRBV12-4
CDR3aa: CASNPSTGGVLRGYTF

abundance: -
j_gene: TRBJ2-2
v_gene: TRBV5-1
CDR3aa: CASSLGTGGTNTGELFF

abundance: -
j_gene: TRBJ2-7
v_gene: TRBV20-1
CDR3aa: CSARGSSGGAGGEQYF

abundance: -
j_gene: TRBJ1-1
v_gene: TRBV7-2
CDR3aa: CASTMDRSNVAFF

abundance: medium-sized
j_gene: TRBJ1-2
v_gene: TRBV19
CDR3aa: CASSIEHRYGYTF

abundance: -
j_gene: TRBJ1-2
v_gene: TRBV18
CDR3aa: CASSGTGDYGYTF

abundance: medium-sized
j_gene: TRBJ2-1
v_gene: TRBV5-6
CDR3aa: CASSLGGGANEQFF

abundance: -
j_gene: TRBJ1-1
v_gene: TRBV19
CDR3aa: CASSMRQGARTEAFF

abundance: -
j_gene: TRBJ1-2
v_gene: TRBV7-2
CDR3aa: CASSPREKNYGYTF

abundance: -
j_gene: TRBJ1-6
v_gene: TRBV6-5
CDR3aa: CASSYLRTGPSYNSPLHF

abundance: -
j_gene: TRBJ1-1
v_gene: TRBV7-9
CDR3aa: CASSLVGLGNTEAFF

abundance: -
j_gene: TRBJ2-7
v_gene: TRBV4-2
CDR3aa: CASSQRRGNLEQYF

abundance: medium-sized
j_gene: TRBJ1-1
v_gene: TRBV19
CDR3aa: CACAAEMNTEAFF

abundance: -
j_gene: TRBJ2-2
v_gene: TRBV4-1
CDR3aa: CASSQGGKGRTGELFF

abundance: -
j_gene: TRBJ2-1
v_gene: TRBV6-6
CDR3aa: CASRLAGGTYNEQFF

abundance: -
j_gene: TRBJ1-1
v_gene: TRBV27
CDR3aa: CASSLKAGMNTEAFF

abundance: medium-sized
j_gene: TRBJ1-5
v_gene: TRBV5-4
CDR3aa: CASSYNNQPQHF

abundance: -
j_gene: TRBJ2-2
v_gene: TRBV4-3
CDR3aa: CASSQEAGELFF

abundance: medium-sized
j_gene: TRBJ2-1
v_gene: TRBV30
CDR3aa: CAWSRRDRVSEQFF

abundance: medium-sized
j_gene: TRBJ2-7
v_gene: TRBV5-5
CDR3aa: CASSFSSGDYEQYF

abundance: -
j_gene: TRBJ2-7
v_gene: TRBV12-3/TRBV12-4
CDR3aa: CASSLAGQGPYEQYF

abundance: medium-sized
j_gene: TRBJ2-3
v_gene: TRBV6-5
CDR3aa: CASSSGAHTDTQYF

abundance: -
j_gene: TRBJ2-7
v_gene: TRBV7-9
CDR3aa: CASSHPMQGTYEQYF

abundance: -
j_gene: TRBJ1-1
v_gene: TRBV6-5
CDR3aa: CASSYDRLTEAFF

abundance: medium-sized
j_gene: TRBJ2-1
v_gene: TRBV5-6
CDR3aa: CASVPDLFNNEQFF

abundance: -
j_gene: TRBJ2-1
v_gene: TRBV6-4
CDR3aa: CASSDLSGSSYNEQFF

abundance: -
j_gene: TRBJ1-2
v_gene: TRBV5-1
CDR3aa: CASSLAVQGGGYTF

abundance: medium-sized
j_gene: TRBJ1-5
v_gene: TRBV19
CDR3aa: CASTSRTGRQPQHF

abundance: medium-sized
j_gene: TRBJ1-6
v_gene: TRBV5-5
CDR3aa: CASSAGRNNSPLHF

abundance: medium-sized
j_gene: TRBJ2-7
v_gene: TRBV6-5
CDR3aa: CARLTGVKMRQYF

abundance: medium-sized
j_gene: TRBJ1-5
v_gene: TRBV15
CDR3aa: CATSRDIVLRDRGRQPQHF

abundance: medium-sized
j_gene: TRBJ2-2
v_gene: TRBV5-5
CDR3aa: CASSPPLAGTTGELFF

abundance: -
j_gene: TRBJ2-2
v_gene: TRBV7-9
CDR3aa: CASSPVRQGKAYGELFF

abundance: -
j_gene: TRBJ2-3
v_gene: TRBV7-9
CDR3aa: CASSSGLSSADTQYF

abundance: medium-sized
j_gene: TRBJ2-1
v_gene: TRBV19
CDR3aa: CASSASAFSGRAVGSNEQFF

abundance: -
j_gene: TRBJ1-1
v_gene: TRBV20-1
CDR3aa: CSARAGGRNTEAFF

abundance: medium-sized
j_gene: TRBJ1-5
v_gene: TRBV15
CDR3aa: CATSRGVGLASNQPQHF